This TCR beta chain was identified in a study of shared clonotypes between healthy human individuals. General observations from the study: Naive subsets tended to show greater estimated richness than memory subsets. Sharing across four donors was seen in 4% to 6.5% of naive CD4 clonotypes.

This clone was counted a few times. Antigen: not known. The method was immunoSEQ multiplex PCR; TCRdb's version includes in-frame clones alone and lacks a portion of them. Counted here are a few million clones, around 93% occurring once; the ten biggest clones make up about 0.36%. The receptor comes from a man between 18 and 29 years old in good health. Some clones in this sample may be carry-over from other donors' samples. Input material: naive CD4+ T cells from PBMCs. The subset: CD45RA+ positively selected.

DNA for the CDR3: TGCAGTGTTGGGCATCCTCTCCGGGCTTTCTTT. It codes for CSVGHPLRAFF. The genes are TRBV20-1 and TRBJ1-1, with no clear D. Germline V gene sequence: CDR1 DFQATT, CDR2 SNEGSKA (reference sequence). The CDR3 runs to 11 residues. V was clipped by 7 bases and J by 11 bases, with 17 bases between them.